Below are 2 T cell receptor beta chains sequenced from a single sample in a study of blood T cell repertoires in COVID-19. Method: immunoSEQ multiplex PCR; TCRdb's copy keeps in-frame clones and lacks some. The sample carries more than 300,000 clones, less than 90% recorded once. The sequenced sample was PBMCs or T cells enriched from blood (not recorded which). The receptors were gathered from a woman in her fifties or sixties who had recovered from COVID-19.

V usage is TRBV28 and J usage is TRBJ1-1, with a weak D call TRBD1 (6 bases). The V end was cut by 1 base, the J end by 7 bases, with 13 bases between. The CDR3 extends over 14 amino acids. Germline lookup yields CDR1 MDHEN and CDR2 SYDVKM. The CDR3 sequence is CASSLLGGVGEAFF. CDR3 DNA: TGTGCCAGCAGTTTATTAGGGGGAGTCGGTGAAGCTTTCTTT.

V is TRBV5-1 and J is TRBJ1-2, with a tentative D call TRBD1 (5 bases). The length of the CDR3 is 15 residues. The V gene's germline CDR1 is SGHRS and CDR2 YFSETQ. V lost 4 bases and J lost 0, with 13 bases in between. CDR3 sequence (DNA): TGCGCCAGCAGCCCGCAGGGTGGTGCTAACTATGGCTACACCTTC. This encodes CASSPQGGANYGYTF.